The next 8 T cell receptor beta chains were all read from a single sample in a study of blood T cell repertoires in COVID-19. TCRdb's table, derived via immunoSEQ multiplex PCR, lists solely in-frame clones and lacks some. The data hold some 250,000 clones, with 90% to 95% observed a single time. Sample: PBMCs or T cells enriched from blood (not recorded which). The receptors derive from a human donor in a cohort exposed to, infected with or recovered from COVID-19 (not recorded which). The donor label of this sample is uncertain.

The V gene is TRBV9, the J gene TRBJ2-2; D gene uncertain. The CDR3 consists of 13 residues. Trimming stripped 0 bases from V and 5 bases from J, with 5 bases between. Germline V CDR1 and CDR2: SGDLS, YYNGEE. The CDR3, as DNA: TGTGCCAGCAGCGTAGTACGGACCGGGGAGCTGTTTTTT. Translating it yields CASSVVRTGELFF.

The chain is built from TRBV9 and TRBJ2-4; the match to TRBD1 covers 8 bases. The ends lost 0 bases at V and 7 bases at J; junction bases unmatched: 3. This CDR3 has 14 amino acids. The germline V gene has CDR1 SGDLS and CDR2 YYNGEE. The CDR3 loop reads CASSVGDRLNIQYF. The CDR3 coding sequence is TGTGCCAGCAGCGTAGGGGACAGGCTGAACATTCAGTACTTC.

The chain links TRBV2 to TRBJ1-2; a possible D gene is TRBD1 (6 bases). CDR3 size: 14 residues. V was pared by 7 bases and J by 12 bases, with 24 bases between. CDR1 and CDR2 from the germline V gene are SNHLY and FYNNEI. The CDR3 bases are TGTGCCAGCACCCAAAGCTCCGGGACCCACAGGGACACCTTC. Translated: CASTQSSGTHRDTF. Variable domain in full (rest from reference TRBV2 and TRBJ1-2): EPEVTQTPSHQVTQMGQEVILRCVPISNHLYFYWYRQILGQKVEFLVSFYNNEISEKSEIFDDQFSVERPDGSNFTLKIRSTKLEDSAMYFCASTQSSGTHRDTFGSGTRLTVV.

The chain is built from TRBV4-2 and TRBJ2-2, with D possibly being TRBD2 (7 bases). This CDR3 spans 17 amino acids. Germline CDR1 LGHNA, CDR2 YNFKEQ. V lost 4 bases to trimming and J lost 3 bases, with 18 bases between them. The CDR3, as DNA: TGTGCCAGCAGCCGAGCTAGAGGGGGGGCCTACACCGGGGAGCTGTTTTTT. This encodes CASSRARGGAYTGELFF.

The chain combines TRBV3-1 (or the pseudogene TRBV3-2) with TRBJ2-1; 16 bases line up with TRBD2. Germline assignment: CDR1 LGHDT and CDR2 YNNKEL (reference sequence). With 3 bases clipped from V and 7 bases from J, the junction kept 9 bases outside the gene matches. There are 18 residues in the CDR3. This chain's CDR3 is CASSHSGTSGGARNEQFF. In DNA, the CDR3 is TGTGCCAGCAGCCATTCCGGGACTAGCGGGGGGGCACGGAATGAGCAGTTCTTC.

The chain employs TRBV27 and TRBJ2-7, with a possible D match to TRBD1 (5 bases). With 6 bases removed from V and 7 bases from J, the gap between germline ends came to 16 bases. The CDR3 has 13 amino acids. Germline assignment: CDR1 MNHEY and CDR2 SMNVEV (reference sequence). The CDR3 DNA is TGTGCCAGCAGCTTTTCGGGTGGGGCGGAGCAGTACTTC. It specifies CASSFSGGAEQYF.

A word on this clone: Distinct nucleotide sequences in the sample also encode this CDR3. V is TRBV27 and J is TRBJ1-5; no clear D gene. Germline loops: CDR1 MNHEY, CDR2 SMNVEV (reference sequence). The V end was cut by 6 bases, the J end by 2 bases, with 5 bases between. CDR3 size: 12 residues. CDR3: CASRQGNQPQHF. In DNA, the CDR3 is TGTGCCAGCAGGCAGGGCAATCAGCCCCAGCATTTT.

Concerning this clone itself: At one end the junction does not follow the germline gene, possibly because of a read error. This chain links TRBV12-5 with TRBJ1-2; 9 bases agree with TRBD1. CDR1 and CDR2 from the germline V gene are LGHNT and FRNRAP. This CDR3 region has 14 residues. CDR3 sequence reads: CASGLPPGTGQFYF. In nucleotides, the CDR3 is TGTGCTAGTGGTTTGCCTCCCGGGACAGGGCAGTTCTATTTC.